A single sample is the source of the 5 T cell receptor beta chains below, sequenced in a study of cytomegalovirus exposure and HLA in healthy donors. With 60 Vbeta and 13 Jbeta primers, the PCR was carried out. Using immunoSEQ multiplex PCR, the repertoire was profiled, and TCRdb retains in-frame clones only, with some absent. The sample includes 150,000 to 200,000 clones, roughly 80% of them seen just once. The source material was PBMCs. The origin of the receptors is a man aged 18 to 30 in good health and CMV-seropositive.

The chain is built from TRBV19 and TRBJ2-7; tentatively, D is TRBD2 (6 bases). Germline values: CDR1 LNHDA, CDR2 SQIVND (reference sequence). V lost 4 bases and J 2 bases, leaving 12 bases between the germline ends. The CDR3 runs 14 residues. CDR3 nucleotides: TGTGCCAGTAGTACCCTAGCGATTACCTACGAGCAGTACTTC. It specifies CASSTLAITYEQYF.

As regards this clone: Other DNA sequences in the sample encode the same CDR3. The rearrangement joins TRBV5-8 to TRBJ1-1, with a tentative D call TRBD1 (5 bases). The CDR3 has 13 amino acids. V was shortened by 1 base and J by 2 bases, with 6 bases between the two germline ends. Germline lookup yields CDR1 SGHTS and CDR2 YDEGEE. CDR3 residues: CASSLTGNTEAFF. CDR3 bases: TGTGCCAGCAGCTTGACAGGCAACACTGAAGCTTTCTTT.

The V gene is TRBV10-3, the J gene TRBJ1-2, with a tentative D call TRBD1 (6 bases). Trimming stripped 7 bases from V and 6 bases from J, with 15 bases between. Germline V gene lookup returns CDR1 ENHRY and CDR2 SYGVKD. CDR3 length: 13 amino acids. This CDR3 is CAINDRGGNGYTF. The CDR3 DNA is TGTGCCATCAACGATAGGGGGGGTAATGGCTACACCTTC.

The V gene is TRBV6-5, the J gene TRBJ1-2; D might be TRBD1 (6 bases). Deletions cut 6 bases from V and 5 bases from J, with 16 bases between. This CDR3 has 14 amino acids. Germline-derived CDR1 and CDR2 are MNHEY and SVGAGI. CDR3: CASRRGSSLYGYTF. CDR3 sequence (DNA): TGTGCCAGCAGGAGGGGGTCCTCCCTGTATGGCTACACCTTC.

V usage is TRBV6-6 and J usage is TRBJ2-7, with a tentative D call TRBD1 (7 bases). The CDR3 extends over 13 amino acids. The germline V gene has CDR1 MNHNY and CDR2 SVGAGI (reference sequence). Trimming left V 6 bases short and J 1 base short, with 10 bases between. CDR3 sequence reads: CASRGGQSYEQYF. CDR3 in DNA: TGTGCCAGCAGGGGGGGACAGTCCTACGAGCAGTACTTC.